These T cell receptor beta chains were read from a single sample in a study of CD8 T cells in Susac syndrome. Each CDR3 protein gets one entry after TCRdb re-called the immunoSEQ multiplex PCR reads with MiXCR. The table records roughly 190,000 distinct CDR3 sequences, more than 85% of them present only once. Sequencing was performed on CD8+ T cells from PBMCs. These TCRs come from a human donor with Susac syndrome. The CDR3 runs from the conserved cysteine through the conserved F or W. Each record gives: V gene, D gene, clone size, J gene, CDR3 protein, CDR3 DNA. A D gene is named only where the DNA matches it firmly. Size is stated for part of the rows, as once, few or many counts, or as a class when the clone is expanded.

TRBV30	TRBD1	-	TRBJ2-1	CAWRGQGRGNEQFF	TGTGCCTGGAGGGGACAGGGAAGGGGGAATGAGCAGTTCTTC
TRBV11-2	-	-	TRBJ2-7	CASSLDPTGGEQYF	TGTGCCAGCAGCTTAGACCCGACAGGAGGGGAGCAGTACTTC
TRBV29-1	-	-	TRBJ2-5	CSVEERGQPKETQYF	TGCAGCGTTGAAGAACGAGGACAGCCGAAAGAGACCCAGTACTTC
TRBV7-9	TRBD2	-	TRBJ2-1	CASSWTSGARNEQFF	TGTGCCAGCAGCTGGACTAGCGGGGCACGCAATGAGCAGTTCTTC
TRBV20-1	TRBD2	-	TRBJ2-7	CSAEAVAGARNYEQYF	TGCAGTGCCGAAGCAGTAGCGGGAGCCAGGAACTACGAGCAGTACTTC
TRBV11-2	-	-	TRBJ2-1	CASSLRSLREYNEQFF	TGTGCCAGCAGCCTGAGATCTTTAAGGGAGTACAATGAGCAGTTCTTC
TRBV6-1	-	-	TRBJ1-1	CATSLGVHTEAFF	TGTGCCACCTCGCTAGGGGTGCACACTGAAGCTTTCTTT
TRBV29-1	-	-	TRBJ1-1	CSGDNQNTEAFF	TGCAGCGGGGACAATCAGAACACTGAAGCTTTCTTT
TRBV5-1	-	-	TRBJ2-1	CASSRSWGNEQFF	TGCGCCAGCAGCCGGAGTTGGGGAAATGAGCAGTTCTTC
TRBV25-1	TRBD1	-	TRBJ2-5	CASRGTLGTGIAKETQYF	TGTGCCAGCAGGGGAACCCTCGGGACAGGAATAGCAAAAGAGACCCAGTACTTC
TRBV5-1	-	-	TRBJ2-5	CASSLSRSKETQYF	TGCGCCAGCAGCTTGTCTAGATCAAAAGAGACCCAGTACTTC
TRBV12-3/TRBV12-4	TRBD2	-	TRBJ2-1	CASRGQRLAGGGNEQFF	TGTGCCAGCAGGGGACAGAGACTAGCGGGAGGGGGCAATGAGCAGTTCTTC
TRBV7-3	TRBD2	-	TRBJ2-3	CASSFTAGGLTDTQYF	TGTGCCAGCAGCTTCACAGCGGGAGGACTCACAGATACGCAGTATTTT
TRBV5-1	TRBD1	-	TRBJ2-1	CATNIGTGNFAYNEQFF	TGCGCCACCAATATCGGGACAGGGAATTTTGCCTACAATGAGCAGTTCTTC
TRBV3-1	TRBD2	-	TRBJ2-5	CASSQEVSGRETQYF	TGTGCCAGCAGCCAAGAGGTTAGCGGGAGAGAGACCCAGTACTTC
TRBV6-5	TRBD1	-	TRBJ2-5	CASKQGGEETQYF	TGTGCCAGCAAACAGGGGGGAGAAGAGACCCAGTACTTC
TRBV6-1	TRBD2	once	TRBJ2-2	CASSRDYRVFHGELFF	TGTGCCAGCAGTAGGGACTACAGAGTTTTCCACGGGGAGCTGTTTTTT
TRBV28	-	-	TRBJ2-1	CASSLFSSADNEQFF	TGTGCCAGCAGTTTATTCTCTAGCGCAGACAATGAGCAGTTCTTC
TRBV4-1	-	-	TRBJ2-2	CASSRAGELFF	TGCGCCAGCAGCAGGGCCGGGGAGCTGTTTTTT
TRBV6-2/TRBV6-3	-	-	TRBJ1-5	CASESGFGNQPQHF	TGTGCCAGCGAAAGTGGCTTCGGCAATCAGCCCCAGCATTTT
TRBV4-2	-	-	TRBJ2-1	CASSRLIRDTSYNEQFF	TGTGCCAGCAGCCGATTGATCCGGGACACATCCTACAATGAGCAGTTCTTC
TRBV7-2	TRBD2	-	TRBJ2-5	CASSLELAGGWQTQYF	TGTGCCAGCAGCTTAGAACTAGCGGGGGGGTGGCAGACCCAGTACTTC
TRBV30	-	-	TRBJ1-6	CAWSVVQSYSPLHF	TGTGCCTGGAGTGTTGTGCAAAGTTATTCACCCCTCCACTTT
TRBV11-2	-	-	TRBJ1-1	CASSPEGNTEAFF	TGTGCCAGCAGCCCCGAGGGTAACACTGAAGCTTTCTTT
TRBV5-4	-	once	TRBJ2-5	CASSKRGRETQYF	TGTGCCAGCAGTAAAAGGGGCCGGGAGACCCAGTACTTC
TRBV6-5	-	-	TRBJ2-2	CASRTGGRELFF	TGTGCCAGCAGGACTGGAGGACGGGAGCTGTTTTTT
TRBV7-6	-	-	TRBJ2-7	CASSRLVERRTAEQYF	TGTGCCAGCAGCCGGTTGGTTGAGAGACGGACCGCCGAGCAGTACTTC
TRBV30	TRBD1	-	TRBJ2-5	CAWSTRDRGQETQYF	TGTGCCTGGAGTACCCGGGACAGGGGACAAGAGACCCAGTACTTC
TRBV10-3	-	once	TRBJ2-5	CAISESTQFGAGAETQYF	TGTGCCATCAGTGAGTCGACTCAGTTTGGGGCAGGAGCAGAGACCCAGTACTTC
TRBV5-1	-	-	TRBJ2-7	CASTFDGYEQYF	TGCGCCAGCACTTTTGACGGCTACGAGCAGTACTTC
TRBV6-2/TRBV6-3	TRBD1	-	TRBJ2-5	CASSYSTGQGEQTQYF	TGTGCCAGCAGTTACTCGACTGGACAGGGTGAACAGACCCAGTACTTC
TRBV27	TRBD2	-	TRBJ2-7	CASSSSKRGGPYEQYF	TGTGCCAGCAGTTCCTCCAAGCGGGGGGGCCCCTACGAGCAGTACTTC
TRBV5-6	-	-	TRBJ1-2	CASSLGAGYGYTF	TGTGCCAGCAGCTTGGGAGCTGGCTATGGCTACACCTTC
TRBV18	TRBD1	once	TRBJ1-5	CASSGPTGDQPQHF	TGTGCCAGCTCAGGACCGACAGGGGATCAGCCCCAGCATTTT
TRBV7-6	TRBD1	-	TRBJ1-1	CASSLGDRGDTEAFF	TGTGCCAGCAGCTTAGGTGACAGGGGGGACACTGAAGCTTTCTTT
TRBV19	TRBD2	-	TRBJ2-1	CASSTKTSSFYNEQFF	TGTGCCAGTAGTACTAAGACTAGCTCCTTTTACAATGAGCAGTTCTTC
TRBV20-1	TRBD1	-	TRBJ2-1	CSARGDRVNEQFF	TGCAGTGCTAGAGGCGACAGGGTCAATGAGCAGTTCTTC
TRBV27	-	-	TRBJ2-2	CASSFRVGGELFF	TGTGCCAGCAGTTTCAGGGTTGGCGGGGAGCTGTTTTTT
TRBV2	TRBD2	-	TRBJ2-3	CASSGAASGGTDTQYF	TGTGCCAGCAGTGGTGCGGCTAGCGGGGGGACAGATACGCAGTATTTT
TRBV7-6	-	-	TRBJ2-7	CASSLVITGLANLEQYF	TGTGCCAGCAGCTTAGTAATCACAGGGTTAGCCAACCTCGAGCAGTACTTC
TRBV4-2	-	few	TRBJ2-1	CASSLGVGAGNDEQFF	TGTGCCAGCAGCCTTGGGGTGGGGGCTGGTAATGATGAGCAGTTCTTC
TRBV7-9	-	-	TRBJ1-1	CASSWGGATEAFF	TGTGCCAGCAGCTGGGGGGGCGCGACTGAAGCTTTCTTT
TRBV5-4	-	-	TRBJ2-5	CASDRDGETQYF	TGTGCCAGCGACCGGGACGGGGAGACCCAGTACTTC
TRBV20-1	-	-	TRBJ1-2	CSARDGNYGYTF	TGCAGTGCGCGGGACGGAAACTATGGCTACACCTTC
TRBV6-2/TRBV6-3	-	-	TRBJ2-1	CASSYSQRDEQFF	TGTGCCAGCAGTTACTCCCAGCGGGATGAGCAGTTCTTC
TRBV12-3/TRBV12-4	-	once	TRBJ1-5	CASSFLGFNQPQHF	TGTGCCAGCAGTTTCTTGGGCTTCAATCAGCCCCAGCATTTT
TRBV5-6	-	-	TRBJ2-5	CASSLEQSQETQYF	TGTGCCAGCAGCTTGGAACAGAGCCAAGAGACCCAGTACTTC
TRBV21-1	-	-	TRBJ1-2	CASSLRQGRYGYTF	TGTGCCAGCAGCCTTCGACAGGGAAGGTATGGCTACACCTTC
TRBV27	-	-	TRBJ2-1	CASSLSKGDNEQFF	TGTGCCAGCAGTTTATCAAAAGGGGACAATGAGCAGTTCTTC
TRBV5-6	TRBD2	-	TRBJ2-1	CASSFRLAGEFF	TGTGCCAGCAGCTTCCGACTAGCGGGAGAGTTCTTC
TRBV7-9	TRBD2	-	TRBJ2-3	CASSPVAGRTDTQYF	TGTGCCAGCAGCCCTGTAGCGGGACGCACAGATACGCAGTATTTT
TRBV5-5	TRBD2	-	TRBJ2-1	CASSHGGSSYNEQFF	TGTGCCAGCAGCCATGGCGGGAGCTCCTACAATGAGCAGTTCTTC
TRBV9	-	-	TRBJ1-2	CASSVDAGAPYGYTF	TGTGCCAGCAGCGTAGATGCTGGGGCACCCTATGGCTACACCTTC
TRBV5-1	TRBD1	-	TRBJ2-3	CASSLEQGSHTQYF	TGCGCCAGCAGCTTGGAACAGGGGAGTCATACGCAGTATTTT
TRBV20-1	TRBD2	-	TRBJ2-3	CSATKGLAGGEGTDTQYF	TGCAGTGCTACCAAAGGGCTAGCGGGGGGAGAAGGTACAGATACGCAGTATTTT